What follows are 26 T cell receptor beta chains derived from one specimen sequenced in a study of monozygotic twins with inflammatory bowel disease. TCRdb reprocessed the 5' RACE reads and keeps a single row for each CDR3 protein, giving no DNA. This table holds about 110,000 distinct CDR3 sequences. The sequencing sample was made of blood. The source of these receptors is a human donor with ulcerative colitis or Crohn's disease, or a healthy co-twin of an affected twin (not recorded which).

The V gene is TRBV7-8, the J gene TRBJ2-1; TCRdb proposes TRBD1, but this gene call is untestable without DNA. The germline gives CDR1 SGHVS, CDR2 FQNEAQ. The CDR3 loop spans 16 amino acids. CDR3 sequence reads: CASSPQTGRLYNEQFF.

The chain's CDR3 is CSARDPREGRNTQYF. The V gene is TRBV20-1, the J gene TRBJ2-3; the D call from TCRdb, TRBD2, cannot be confirmed without DNA. CDR3 length equals 15 residues. CDR1 and CDR2 (germline): DFQATT, SNEGSKA (reference sequence).

The chain is built from TRBV7-8 and TRBJ1-6; TCRdb selects TRBD1, and the lack of DNA leaves this call unchecked. This CDR3 spans 14 amino acids. Germline values: CDR1 SGHVS, CDR2 FQNEAQ. The CDR3 region is CASTSQGGGSPLHF.

The chain combines TRBV7-2 with TRBJ1-2; TCRdb's assignment of TRBD1 cannot be checked, as there is no DNA. Per germline, CDR1 SGHTA and CDR2 FQGNSA. The CDR3 spans 13 residues. The CDR3 spells CASSTPGGDGYTF.

The chain has TRBV3-1 and TRBJ1-6. This CDR3 spans 15 amino acids. CDR1 and CDR2 (germline): LGHDT, YNNKEL (reference sequence). The CDR3 region is CASSQGPWPNSPLHF.

This chain joins TRBV12-3 or TRBV12-4 and TRBJ2-7; TCRdb reports TRBD1, a call that lacks DNA to check it against. The CDR3 runs to 15 residues. This CDR3 is CASSLLGAGSYEQYF.

The V call is TRBV5-4, the J call TRBJ2-1; TCRdb proposes TRBD1, but this gene call is untestable without DNA. CDR3 size: 16 residues. Germline V gene sequence: CDR1 SGHNT, CDR2 YYREEE (reference sequence). This CDR3 is CASSGRGQGMYNEQFF.

The chain recombines TRBV4-1 with TRBJ2-1; TCRdb proposes TRBD1, but this gene call is untestable without DNA. The germline V gene has CDR1 MGHRA and CDR2 YSYEKL. This CDR3 comprises 18 residues. This chain's CDR3 is CASSQDLAGPGGPDEQFF.

CDR3 protein: CASSYTVGENSPLHF. The chain has TRBV7-3 and TRBJ1-6; there is no DNA to check the TCRdb D call of TRBD1. The CDR3 is 15 amino acids. Looked up from germline, CDR1 is SGHTA and CDR2 is FQGTGA. Drawing the rest from reference TRBV7-3 and TRBJ1-6, the complete variable domain is GAGVSQTPSNKVTEKGKYVELRCDPISGHTALYWYRQSLGQGPEFLIYFQGTGAADDSGLPNDRFFAVRPEGSVSTLKIQRTERGDSAVYLCASSYTVGENSPLHFGNGTRLTVT.

The chain joins TRBV9 to TRBJ1-6; the TRBD1 assignment by TCRdb is unverifiable without DNA. CDR1 is SGDLS and CDR2 is YYNGEE in the germline V gene. The CDR3 is 14 amino acids. The CDR3 loop is CASSMNPSDSPLHF.

The chain recombines TRBV12-3 or TRBV12-4 with TRBJ1-5; TCRdb names TRBD1, which stays unverified in the absence of DNA. The CDR3 has 13 amino acids. The CDR3 sequence: CASSFRGNQPQHF.

This sequence joins TRBV6-1 and TRBJ1-1. This CDR3 contains 16 residues. Germline V gene lookup returns CDR1 MNHNS and CDR2 SASEGT. The CDR3 sequence is CASSPEGGRGTTEAFF.

The rearrangement joins TRBV5-1 to TRBJ2-6. The CDR3 runs 14 residues. Per germline, CDR1 SGHRS and CDR2 YFSETQ. The CDR3 loop reads CASTMDPGANVLTF. The whole variable domain, remainder taken from reference TRBV5-1 and TRBJ2-6, is KAGVTQTPRYLIKTRGQQVTLSCSPISGHRSVSWYQQTPGQGLQFLFEYFSETQRNKGNFPGRFSGRQFSNSRSEMNVSTLELGDSALYLCASTMDPGANVLTFGAGSRLTVL.

The chain uses TRBV10-3 and TRBJ2-3. This CDR3 contains 14 residues. CDR1 is ENHRY, CDR2 SYGVKD, per germline. The CDR3: CAISESTATDTQYF.

This sequence joins TRBV6-5 and TRBJ1-2. This CDR3 is built from 15 residues. Looked up from germline, CDR1 is MNHEY and CDR2 is SVGAGI. The CDR3 loop reads CAGSSLVGLRYGYTF.

V gene TRBV4-1 combines with J gene TRBJ2-7; TCRdb's D call, TRBD2, is unchecked because there is no DNA. Germline V lookup: CDR1 MGHRA, CDR2 YSYEKL. The CDR3 is made up of 14 amino acids. Here the CDR3 reads CASSHGTASYEQYF.

This sequence joins TRBV20-1 and TRBJ2-2. The CDR3 spans 15 residues. Per the germline V gene, CDR1 is DFQATT and CDR2 is SNEGSKA (reference sequence). CDR3 amino acids: CSARFSYTNTGELFF.

This chain connects TRBV7-2 to TRBJ2-2; TCRdb designates TRBD1, a call that cannot be tested without DNA. This CDR3 region has 14 residues. Germline values: CDR1 SGHTA, CDR2 FQGNSA. The CDR3 sequence is CASSLRTSPGELFF.

The chain uses TRBV20-1 and TRBJ2-7; TCRdb calls TRBD1, which cannot be checked without DNA. In germline, CDR1 is DFQATT, CDR2 SNEGSKA (reference sequence). The length of the CDR3 is 15 residues. CDR3 amino acids: CSARVAGGRQSEQYF.

This CDR3 reads CASSAWGQLNTEAFF. The chain links TRBV12-3 or TRBV12-4 to TRBJ1-1; without DNA, the TCRdb call of TRBD1 cannot be checked. The length of the CDR3 is 15 residues.

The chain recombines TRBV6-5 with TRBJ2-3; no DNA is available, so the TRBD2 call from TCRdb remains unchecked. The germline V gene has CDR1 MNHEY and CDR2 SVGAGI. CDR3 length: 16 residues. The CDR3: CASSYFPSGDTDTQYF.

The genes are TRBV7-9 and TRBJ2-7; with no DNA, the TCRdb D assignment of TRBD1 cannot be verified. The CDR3 has 14 residues. In germline, CDR1 is SEHNR, CDR2 FQNEAQ (reference sequence). The CDR3 reads CASSFYPGGQEQYF.

The rearrangement joins TRBV11-1 to TRBJ1-4; the TCRdb D gene call, TRBD1, has no DNA to confirm it. From germline, CDR1 is SGHAT and CDR2 FQDESV (reference sequence). The CDR3 has 19 amino acids. Here the CDR3 reads CASSFDRGRRTATNEKLFF.

This chain connects TRBV2 to TRBJ1-1; TCRdb picks TRBD1, but there is no DNA to check that call. This CDR3 region has 15 residues. Germline loops: CDR1 SNHLY, CDR2 FYNNEI. The chain's CDR3 is CASSVGGGAGTEAFF.

This rearrangement joins TRBV5-1 to TRBJ1-4. Germline V gene lookup returns CDR1 SGHRS and CDR2 YFSETQ. The CDR3 sequence is 12 residues long. The CDR3 is CASSLNGEKLFF.

The V gene is TRBV10-3, the J gene TRBJ2-1; there is no DNA to check the TCRdb D call of TRBD1. The CDR3 covers 12 residues. Germline V gene data show CDR1 as ENHRY and CDR2 as SYGVKD. CDR3 sequence reads: CAISVTGEEQFF.